These T cell receptor beta chains were read from a single sample in a study of cytomegalovirus exposure and HLA in healthy donors. The data were produced by immunoSEQ multiplex PCR, yet TCRdb's version contains in-frame clones alone and is incomplete. This sample has some 130,000 clones, with roughly four fifths found just once. Sequencing was performed on PBMCs. The receptors originated from a man aged 25 to 45 in good health and CMV-seropositive. Both conserved end residues are part of each CDR3. Each record gives: J gene, D gene, V gene, clone size, CDR3 protein, CDR3 DNA. The D gene is left open where the match is weak. Expanded clones are given a class, and other clones once, few, many or no size at all.

J: TRBJ1-3
D: .
V: TRBV4-1
size: .
CDR3: CASRPGGLSGNTIYF
DNA: TGCGCCAGCAGGCCCGGCGGTCTCTCTGGAAACACCATATATTTT

J: TRBJ2-2
D: .
V: TRBV9
size: .
CDR3: CASSVGTFTGELFF
DNA: TGTGCCAGCAGCGTAGGTACTTTCACCGGGGAGCTGTTTTTT

J: TRBJ1-1
D: TRBD1
V: TRBV5-1
size: .
CDR3: CASSLRTGGATEAFF
DNA: TGCGCCAGCAGCCTGAGGACAGGGGGAGCCACTGAAGCTTTCTTT

J: TRBJ2-2
D: TRBD1
V: TRBV7-9
size: .
CDR3: CASRGTGGNTGELFF
DNA: TGTGCCAGCAGAGGGACAGGGGGTAACACCGGGGAGCTGTTTTTT

J: TRBJ2-1
D: .
V: TRBV18
size: .
CDR3: CASSTLGGALGNEQFF
DNA: TGTGCCAGCTCAACCCTAGGGGGTGCTCTGGGGAATGAGCAGTTCTTC

J: TRBJ2-1
D: TRBD2
V: TRBV6-5
size: .
CDR3: CASSKPGLAKEFF
DNA: TGTGCCAGCAGTAAGCCGGGACTAGCGAAGGAGTTCTTC

J: TRBJ2-1
D: TRBD2
V: TRBV6-1
size: .
CDR3: CASSDLAGAGEQFF
DNA: TGTGCCAGCAGTGATCTAGCGGGAGCCGGTGAGCAGTTCTTC

J: TRBJ2-3
D: .
V: TRBV15
size: once
CDR3: CATSRASTDTQYF
DNA: TGTGCCACCAGCAGAGCGAGCACAGATACGCAGTATTTT

J: TRBJ1-2
D: .
V: TRBV14
size: .
CDR3: CASSLAGNYGYTF
DNA: TGTGCCAGCAGCTTGGCAGGGAACTATGGCTACACCTTC

J: TRBJ1-2
D: .
V: TRBV7-6
size: .
CDR3: CASSLAEAYGYTF
DNA: TGTGCCAGCAGCTTAGCAGAAGCCTATGGCTACACCTTC

J: TRBJ2-7
D: TRBD2
V: TRBV7-9
size: .
CDR3: CAIAASGTYEQYF
DNA: TGTGCCATCGCGGCTAGCGGGACCTACGAGCAGTACTTC

J: TRBJ2-7
D: .
V: TRBV6-5
size: .
CDR3: CASSSTGPGAYEQYF
DNA: TGTGCCAGCAGTTCCACAGGGCCAGGAGCCTACGAGCAGTACTTC

J: TRBJ2-1
D: TRBD1
V: TRBV5-1
size: .
CDR3: CASSLGQGTVDWQFF
DNA: TGCGCCAGCAGCTTGGGACAGGGGACTGTCGATTGGCAGTTCTTC

J: TRBJ1-4
D: TRBD1
V: TRBV6-1
size: .
CDR3: CASSERAGGNEKLFF
DNA: TGTGCCAGCAGTGAACGGGCAGGGGGTAATGAAAAACTGTTTTTT

J: TRBJ1-1
D: TRBD1
V: TRBV29-1
size: once
CDR3: CSSDRGNTEAFF
DNA: TGCAGCTCCGACAGGGGGAACACTGAAGCTTTCTTT

J: TRBJ1-2
D: .
V: TRBV27
size: .
CDR3: CASSLTTQWGVGYTF
DNA: TGTGCCAGCAGCCTTACGACACAATGGGGGGTTGGCTACACCTTC

J: TRBJ2-3
D: .
V: TRBV9
size: .
CDR3: CASSVSGGGTDTQYF
DNA: TGTGCCAGCAGCGTATCGGGGGGCGGCACAGATACGCAGTATTTT

J: TRBJ1-1
D: TRBD1
V: TRBV29-1
size: few
CDR3: CSVSWTGTEAFF
DNA: TGCAGCGTTAGCTGGACAGGGACCGAAGCTTTCTTT

J: TRBJ2-7
D: TRBD1
V: TRBV2
size: .
CDR3: CASSVYNRGEQYF
DNA: TGTGCCAGCAGTGTTTATAACAGGGGCGAGCAGTACTTC

J: TRBJ1-2
D: .
V: TRBV19
size: .
CDR3: CASSIRGKPSDGYTF
DNA: TGTGCCAGTAGTATTAGGGGAAAGCCATCTGATGGCTACACCTTC

J: TRBJ2-7
D: TRBD1
V: TRBV27
size: .
CDR3: CASSRTGDEQYF
DNA: TGTGCCAGCAGTCGTACAGGGGACGAGCAGTACTTC

J: TRBJ1-1
D: .
V: TRBV5-1
size: .
CDR3: CASSLSPGADTEAFF
DNA: TGCGCCAGCAGCTTGTCCCCTGGGGCCGACACTGAAGCTTTCTTT

J: TRBJ2-2
D: .
V: TRBV7-8
size: .
CDR3: CASSLALSPLGDTGELFF
DNA: TGTGCCAGCAGCTTAGCGCTCTCCCCCCTAGGGGACACCGGGGAGCTGTTTTTT

J: TRBJ2-6
D: TRBD1
V: TRBV27
size: once
CDR3: CASSPRTGFYSGANVLTF
DNA: TGTGCCAGCAGTCCCAGGACAGGGTTTTACTCCGGGGCCAACGTCCTGACTTTC

J: TRBJ2-2
D: TRBD2
V: TRBV5-1
size: .
CDR3: CASKHPLAGETGELFF
DNA: TGCGCCAGCAAACACCCCCTGGCGGGAGAAACCGGGGAGCTGTTTTTT

J: TRBJ1-2
D: .
V: TRBV5-5
size: once
CDR3: CASSPDSGGPNYGYTF
DNA: TGTGCCAGCAGCCCTGACTCCGGAGGCCCTAACTATGGCTACACCTTC

J: TRBJ1-4
D: .
V: TRBV7-2
size: .
CDR3: CASSLSPATNEKLFF
DNA: TGTGCCAGCAGCTTAAGTCCGGCAACTAATGAAAAACTGTTTTTT

J: TRBJ2-6
D: TRBD2
V: TRBV10-3
size: .
CDR3: CAISDWSGGRSGANVLTF
DNA: TGTGCCATCAGTGATTGGAGCGGGGGCCGCTCTGGGGCCAACGTCCTGACTTTC

J: TRBJ2-7
D: TRBD2
V: TRBV18
size: .
CDR3: CASSPLGGELPHEQYF
DNA: TGTGCCAGCTCACCCTTGGGGGGGGAGCTTCCCCACGAGCAGTACTTC

J: TRBJ2-7
D: TRBD2
V: TRBV9
size: .
CDR3: CASSLGQAGGSEQYF
DNA: TGTGCCAGCAGTCTGGGACAAGCGGGGGGGAGCGAGCAGTACTTC

J: TRBJ2-1
D: TRBD2
V: TRBV28
size: .
CDR3: CASSPPVGGSISHEQFF
DNA: TGTGCCAGCAGTCCGCCCGTAGGCGGGAGCATCTCCCATGAGCAGTTCTTC

J: TRBJ2-5
D: TRBD2
V: TRBV6-5
size: .
CDR3: CASSSGLAGLGETQYF
DNA: TGTGCCAGCAGTTCGGGACTAGCGGGCCTGGGGGAGACCCAGTACTTC

J: TRBJ2-1
D: TRBD2
V: TRBV10-3
size: .
CDR3: CAISPAGGYNEQFF
DNA: TGTGCCATCTCGCCAGCGGGGGGATACAATGAGCAGTTCTTC

J: TRBJ2-1
D: TRBD2
V: TRBV10-1
size: .
CDR3: CASSWTSGSINEQFF
DNA: TGCGCCAGCAGTTGGACTAGCGGGAGTATCAATGAGCAGTTCTTC

J: TRBJ1-6
D: .
V: TRBV5-4
size: .
CDR3: CASSSGDPQSPLHF
DNA: TGTGCCAGCAGCTCCGGAGATCCCCAATCACCCCTCCACTTT

J: TRBJ1-2
D: .
V: TRBV11-2
size: .
CDR3: CASSLEAWSNGYTF
DNA: TGTGCCAGCAGCTTAGAGGCCTGGAGCAATGGCTACACCTTC

J: TRBJ1-2
D: TRBD1
V: TRBV6-6
size: few
CDR3: CASSITGGNYGYTF
DNA: TGTGCCAGCAGTATCACAGGGGGTAACTATGGCTACACCTTC

J: TRBJ1-2
D: .
V: TRBV19
size: .
CDR3: CASSPQGRNYGYTF
DNA: TGTGCCAGTTCCCCCCAGGGGCGTAACTATGGCTACACCTTC

J: TRBJ1-2
D: .
V: TRBV15
size: .
CDR3: CATSRDSPQGTNYGYTF
DNA: TGTGCCACCAGCAGAGACTCCCCGCAGGGGACTAACTATGGCTACACCTTC

J: TRBJ1-1
D: .
V: TRBV7-8
size: once
CDR3: CASSPRRGENTEAFF
DNA: TGTGCCAGCAGCCCAAGGCGGGGGGAGAACACTGAAGCTTTCTTT

J: TRBJ1-3
D: .
V: TRBV25-1
size: .
CDR3: CASSDVLGHMNTIYF
DNA: TGTGCCAGCAGTGATGTTCTTGGACACATGAACACCATATATTTT

J: TRBJ2-7
D: .
V: TRBV4-1
size: .
CDR3: CASSPAAGLAQYF
DNA: TGCGCCAGCAGCCCGGCTGCGGGTTTGGCGCAGTACTTC

J: TRBJ2-5
D: TRBD1
V: TRBV18
size: .
CDR3: CASSPGTGQETQYF
DNA: TGTGCCAGCTCACCCGGGACAGGGCAAGAGACCCAGTACTTC

J: TRBJ2-2
D: TRBD2
V: TRBV7-3
size: .
CDR3: CASSYGRGNTGELFF
DNA: TGTGCCAGCTCATATGGGAGGGGGAACACCGGGGAGCTGTTTTTT

J: TRBJ2-7
D: TRBD1
V: TRBV5-1
size: once
CDR3: CASSLTQGAEQYF
DNA: TGCGCCAGCAGCTTGACACAGGGGGCCGAGCAGTACTTC

J: TRBJ1-6
D: TRBD1
V: TRBV7-2
size: .
CDR3: CASRDRGTLNSPLHF
DNA: TGTGCCAGCAGGGACAGGGGGACCCTTAATTCACCCCTCCACTTT

J: TRBJ2-1
D: TRBD1
V: TRBV2
size: .
CDR3: CASSADRVDEQFF
DNA: TGTGCCAGCAGTGCTGACAGGGTCGATGAGCAGTTCTTC

J: TRBJ2-7
D: TRBD2
V: TRBV7-6
size: .
CDR3: CASSLEAGGVYEQYF
DNA: TGTGCCAGCAGCTTAGAAGCGGGGGGGGTGTACGAGCAGTACTTC

J: TRBJ2-7
D: TRBD2
V: TRBV5-1
size: .
CDR3: CASSALAGLEQYF
DNA: TGCGCCAGCAGCGCGCTAGCGGGACTCGAGCAGTACTTC

J: TRBJ2-1
D: .
V: TRBV4-1
size: .
CDR3: CASSQDVSANYNEQFF
DNA: TGCGCCAGCAGCCAAGATGTGAGCGCGAACTACAATGAGCAGTTCTTC

J: TRBJ2-1
D: TRBD2
V: TRBV14
size: .
CDR3: CASSQRLAGGNEQFF
DNA: TGTGCCAGCAGCCAAAGACTAGCGGGAGGCAATGAGCAGTTCTTC

J: TRBJ1-5
D: .
V: TRBV19
size: .
CDR3: CANTNSEGNQPQHF
DNA: TGTGCCAACACGAATAGCGAGGGCAATCAGCCCCAGCATTTT

J: TRBJ2-5
D: TRBD1
V: TRBV6-1
size: .
CDR3: CASSEGDRGLQETQYF
DNA: TGTGCCAGCAGTGAGGGCGACAGGGGGCTCCAAGAGACCCAGTACTTC